The 3 T cell receptor beta chains below all came from one sample that was sequenced in a study of PD-L1 blockade in urothelial cancer. TCRdb's copy holds only in-frame clones and misses some; the assay was immunoSEQ multiplex PCR. Of 100,000 or so clones in the sample, about 90% were seen once. The specimen was PBMCs, collected around atezolizumab (anti-PD-L1) treatment. The receptors derive from a woman of 80 years or more with urothelial cancer.

The chain couples TRBV9 to TRBJ1-4, with D hard to call. The CDR3 has 15 amino acids. V lost 4 bases and J 0 bases, leaving 10 bases between the germline ends. Germline assignment: CDR1 SGDLS and CDR2 YYNGEE. CDR3 sequence: CASSRGLSTNEKLFF. The DNA for the CDR3 is TGTGCCAGCAGCCGAGGGCTTTCAACTAATGAAAAACTGTTTTTT.

This chain joins TRBV5-4 and TRBJ1-2; D uncertain. In germline, CDR1 is SGHNT, CDR2 YYREEE (reference sequence). The CDR3 consists of 13 residues. V dropped 4 bases and J dropped 6 bases, with 13 bases sitting between them. The CDR3 DNA follows: TGTGCCAGCAGCCTGGCCAGGTTAGATGGCTACACCTTC. It is translated as CASSLARLDGYTF.

The chain combines TRBV28 with TRBJ1-4, with 9 bases identical to TRBD1. V was pared by 5 bases and J by 8 bases, with 6 bases of the junction left unmatched. Germline lookup yields CDR1 MDHEN and CDR2 SYDVKM. The CDR3 consists of 14 residues. The CDR3 DNA sequence: TGTGCCAGCAGTGTTGGGACAGGGAAAGAAAAACTGTTTTTT. Amino acid sequence: CASSVGTGKEKLFF. The entire variable domain, with the rest obtained from reference TRBV28 and TRBJ1-4, is as follows: DVKVTQSSRYLVKRTGEKVFLECVQDMDHENMFWYRQDPGLGLRLIYFSYDVKMKEKGDIPEGYSVSREKKERFSLILESASTNQTSMYLCASSVGTGKEKLFFGSGTQLSVL.